These 22 T cell receptor beta chains originate from one sample sequenced in a study of metastatic and nonmetastatic thyroid tumors. All patients reached thyroid surgery having received no treatment beforehand. TCRdb redid the clone calls on the PCR reads using MiXCR. The sample contains some 18,000 clones, around two fifths of which appear only once. Sample: tumor tissue. Receptors originate from a female donor with papillary thyroid cancer or a benign thyroid nodule (not recorded which). Some clones in this sample may be carry-over from other donors' samples.

The chain carries TRBV20-1 and TRBJ2-7; 8 positions match TRBD1. The germline gives CDR1 DFQATT, CDR2 SNEGSKA (reference sequence). V was pared by 3 bases and J by 3 bases, with 4 bases of the junction left unmatched. The CDR3 extends over 13 amino acids. The CDR3 bases are TGCAGTGCTAGGGACAGGGCGGTCTACGAGCAGTACTTC. Its protein product is CSARDRAVYEQYF.

The V and J genes are TRBV7-3 and TRBJ2-1; a possible D gene is TRBD2 (5 bases). V lost 4 bases to trimming and J lost 9 bases, with 16 bases between them. The CDR3 loop spans 14 amino acids. Germline lookup yields CDR1 SGHTA and CDR2 FQGTGA. This CDR3 reads CASSYTGNPSEQFF. The CDR3 DNA sequence: TGTGCCAGCAGCTATACCGGGAACCCCAGTGAGCAGTTCTTC.

This clone was seen a handful of times. The chain uses TRBV28 and TRBJ2-1; weak D call: TRBD1 (6 bases). Trimming left V 6 bases short and J 8 bases short, with 11 bases between. The CDR3 loop spans 12 amino acids. Per the germline V gene, CDR1 is MDHEN and CDR2 is SYDVKM. In DNA form, the CDR3 reads TGTGCCAGCAGACTACAGGGTGATGAGCAGTTCTTC. It codes for CASRLQGDEQFF.

The chain recombines TRBV20-1 with TRBJ2-2, with a tentative D call TRBD1 (6 bases). The length of the CDR3 is 15 residues. Deletions cut 0 bases from V and 5 bases from J, with 13 bases between. From germline, CDR1 is DFQATT and CDR2 SNEGSKA (reference sequence). CDR3 nucleotide sequence: TGCAGTGCTAGAGATGGGACACTGTTAACCGGGGAGCTGTTTTTT. Translating gives CSARDGTLLTGELFF.

As to this clone: A junction end diverges from the germline sequence, so it may reflect a read error. The chain carries TRBV6-2 or TRBV6-3 and TRBJ2-6; maybe TRBD1 (5 bases). The CDR3 is made up of 16 amino acids. CDR1 and CDR2 (germline): MNHEY, SVGEGT. The DNA of the CDR3 is TGTGCCAGCAGTTACCAGGGAACCTCTGGGGCCAACTTCCTGACTTTC. Translated: CASSYQGTSGANFLTF.

The chain employs TRBV11-2 and TRBJ1-1; no firm D call. Trimming cost V 3 bases and J 3 bases, with 8 bases left between them. The germline CDR1 and CDR2 sequences are SGHAT and FQNNGV. The CDR3 has 13 residues. The CDR3 region is CASSFPWDTEAFF. CDR3 sequence (DNA): TGTGCCAGCAGCTTCCCCTGGGACACTGAAGCTTTCTTT. The full variable domain, rest sourced from reference TRBV11-2 and TRBJ1-1, is EAGVAQSPRYKIIEKRQSVAFWCNPISGHATLYWYQQILGQGPKLLIQFQNNGVVDDSQLPKDRFSAERLKGVDSTLKIQPAKLEDSAVYLCASSFPWDTEAFFGQGTRLTVV.

This chain links TRBV6-4 with TRBJ2-1; D not resolved. Per the germline V gene, CDR1 is MRHNA and CDR2 is SNTAGT. V lost 0 bases, J lost 8 bases, and 11 bases lay in between. The CDR3 contains 14 residues. In DNA form, the CDR3 reads TGTGCCAGCAGTGACTCGGGCCCCACGGATGAGCAGTTCTTC. Encoded protein: CASSDSGPTDEQFF.

The V gene is TRBV24-1, the J gene TRBJ2-1, with TRBD1 matching over 8 bases. V gave up 3 bases and J gave up 0 bases; unmatched junction bases: 3. Germline V gene sequence: CDR1 KGHDR, CDR2 SFDVKD. CDR3 size: 16 residues. The CDR3 reads CATSDRTGNSYNEQFF. As DNA, the CDR3 is TGTGCCACCAGTGATAGGACAGGGAACTCCTACAATGAGCAGTTCTTC.

This clone was seen only a few times. Here the CDR3 DNA reads TGTGCCAGCAGTGGAGCGGGAGACACAGATACGCAGTATTTT. It specifies CASSGAGDTDTQYF. The gene calls are TRBV6-1 and TRBJ2-3; 8 bases line up with TRBD2. Trimming at V came to 4 bases and at J to 2 bases, leaving 2 bases not matched to a gene. Per the germline V gene, CDR1 is MNHNS and CDR2 is SASEGT. CDR3 length: 14 amino acids.

The V gene is TRBV4-3, the J gene TRBJ2-3, with D perhaps TRBD2 (6 bases). CDR1 and CDR2 from the germline V gene are LGHNA and YSLEER. Between the trimmed V and J ends, which lost 2 bases and 1 base, there was a span of 10 bases. The CDR3 covers 15 residues. For the CDR3, the DNA is TGCGCCAGCAGCCAAACCCGACTAGGCACAGATACGCAGTATTTT. Amino acid sequence: CASSQTRLGTDTQYF.

This clone showed up just a few times. V usage is TRBV6-1 and J usage is TRBJ1-2, with unresolved D. Between the trimmed V and J ends, which lost 6 bases and 3 bases, there was a span of 17 bases. The germline V gene encodes CDR1 MNHNS and CDR2 SASEGT. CDR3 length: 15 amino acids. CDR3 sequence reads: CASRRPTAWDYGYTF. The DNA for the CDR3 is TGTGCCAGCAGACGCCCCACGGCGTGGGACTATGGCTACACCTTC.

CDR3 nucleotides: TGTGCCAGCAGTGAACCTCCGGGACAGGGGGTGGGTGAGCAGTTCTTC. Translating it yields CASSEPPGQGVGEQFF. J is TRBJ2-1 and V is TRBV6-1; 11 bases match TRBD1. With V trimmed by 2 bases and J by 9 bases, 9 bases remained unmatched. The CDR3 length is 16 residues. The V gene's germline CDR1 is MNHNS and CDR2 SASEGT.

The V and J genes are TRBV6-1 and TRBJ2-7; possibly TRBD1 for D (6 bases). CDR1 MNHNS and CDR2 SASEGT come from the germline V gene. The CDR3 contains 14 residues. The V end lost 3 bases, the J end lost 2 bases, and 11 bases lay between the germline ends. The CDR3 sequence is CASSETGLAYEQYF. As DNA, the CDR3 is TGTGCCAGCAGTGAGACAGGACTCGCCTACGAGCAGTACTTC.

This clone was seen a handful of times. The J gene is TRBJ1-5, the V gene TRBV2; 7 bases map to TRBD1. Germline CDR1 SNHLY, CDR2 FYNNEI. V was clipped by 4 bases and J by 2 bases; unmatched bases: 2. The CDR3 runs 14 residues. The CDR3 here is CASSGQGGNQPQHF. DNA for the CDR3: TGTGCCAGCAGTGGACAGGGTGGCAATCAGCCCCAGCATTTT.

J is TRBJ1-2 and V is TRBV12-3 or TRBV12-4; perhaps TRBD1 as D (6 bases). The V end was cut by 3 bases, the J end by 6 bases, with 14 bases between. This CDR3 comprises 14 residues. The CDR3 nucleotides read TGTGCCAGCAGTTTCGATTGGACAGCCCATGGCTACACCTTC. Amino acids: CASSFDWTAHGYTF.

This clone was seen a few times. J is TRBJ2-3 and V is TRBV6-5; the match to TRBD1 covers 8 bases. The V gene's germline CDR1 is MNHEY and CDR2 SVGAGI. After removal of 5 bases from V and 3 bases from J, the junction contained 13 bases not matched to a gene. The CDR3 spans 17 residues. The CDR3 reads CASSPRSGGFWTDTQYF. Here the CDR3 DNA reads TGTGCCAGCAGTCCGAGATCAGGGGGCTTTTGGACAGATACGCAGTATTTT.

This chain connects TRBV7-2 to TRBJ1-2; D gene ambiguous. The length of the CDR3 is 15 residues. Trimming took 2 bases from V and 12 from J, leaving 22 bases between them. Germline V CDR1 and CDR2: SGHTA, FQGNSA. In DNA, the CDR3 is TGTGCCAGCAGCTTATCCCCCGTGTCGGGCACGGGCCACACCTTC. It codes for CASSLSPVSGTGHTF.

The chain combines TRBV6-1 with TRBJ2-5; TRBD2 aligns across 11 bases. The CDR3 runs 13 residues. V trimming: 6 bases; J trimming: 3 bases; junction bases outside the gene matches: 0. Germline-derived CDR1 and CDR2 are MNHNS and SASEGT. This CDR3 reads CASRGLAEETQYF. DNA for the CDR3: TGTGCCAGCAGGGGACTAGCGGAAGAGACCCAGTACTTC.

The chain links TRBV20-1 to TRBJ2-1; possibly TRBD1 or TRBD2 for D (5 bases each). The V end was cut by 5 bases, the J end by 5 bases, with 19 bases between. The CDR3 is made up of 15 amino acids. Looked up from germline, CDR1 is DFQATT and CDR2 is SNEGSKA (reference sequence). CDR3 region: CSAEGPNQADNEQFF. The CDR3 coding sequence is TGCAGTGCTGAGGGGCCTAACCAGGCAGACAATGAGCAGTTCTTC.

The V and J genes are TRBV24-1 and TRBJ2-2; 10 positions match TRBD2. This CDR3 has 18 amino acids. The V gene end was trimmed by 4 bases and the J gene end by 1 base; junction bases not matched to a gene: 8. Germline assignment: CDR1 KGHDR and CDR2 SFDVKD. This CDR3 is CATSDPGLAGENTGELFF. Written as DNA, the CDR3 is TGTGCCACCAGTGACCCCGGGCTAGCGGGAGAGAACACCGGGGAGCTGTTTTTT.

This clone was found a few times. The chain has TRBV6-4 and TRBJ1-2, with D unclear. The CDR3 has 13 amino acids. Looked up from germline, CDR1 is MRHNA and CDR2 is SNTAGT. The V and J ends lost 0 bases and 7 bases respectively, with 9 bases between them. CDR3 protein: CASSDSGFGGYTF. The DNA of the CDR3 is TGTGCCAGCAGTGACTCAGGGTTCGGTGGCTACACCTTC.

The table lists this clone with a few counts. In nucleotides, the CDR3 is TGTGCCAGCAGCCCAAATCCGGGACATCAGTACTTC. Its protein product is CASSPNPGHQYF. V and J are TRBV7-2 and TRBJ2-7; the D gene is possibly TRBD1 (6 bases). Deletions cut 5 bases from V and 10 bases from J, with 15 bases between. Germline V lookup: CDR1 SGHTA, CDR2 FQGNSA. This CDR3 has 12 amino acids.